Below, 15 T cell receptor beta chains from the same sample are listed, as sequenced in a study of T cell responses to AZD1222 COVID-19 vaccine. Clones were sequenced by immunoSEQ multiplex PCR, and TCRdb holds only the in-frame ones, with some missing. The sample lists some 79,000 clones, 80% to 90% occurring once. Sample: peripheral blood, taken 28 days after the second AZD1222 dose. These receptors were obtained from an adult who received the AZD1222 COVID-19 vaccine.

The chain recombines TRBV5-1 with TRBJ1-1; 7 nucleotides line up with TRBD1. The CDR3 runs 18 residues. The V gene end was trimmed by 4 bases and the J gene end by 2 bases; junction bases not matched to a gene: 17. CDR1 is SGHRS, CDR2 YFSETQ, per germline. DNA of the CDR3: TGCGCCAGCAGCCCCCGACCGACAGGGCTCGGAATAAACACTGAAGCTTTCTTT. Its translation: CASSPRPTGLGINTEAFF.

This sequence joins TRBV19 and TRBJ1-4; 10 bases are a match to TRBD1. CDR1 and CDR2 from the germline V gene are LNHDA and SQIVND (reference sequence). There are 16 residues in the CDR3. The V segment lost 7 bases and the J segment 8 bases; nucleotides outside the gene matches: 13. In DNA form, the CDR3 reads TGTGCCAGTACCCCCTTGGGACAGGGGTTTCGGGAAAAACTGTTTTTT. It encodes CASTPLGQGFREKLFF.

The chain employs TRBV5-3 and TRBJ2-7, with D perhaps TRBD1 or TRBD2 (5 bases each). TRBV5-3 is known as an ORF, though its function is uncertain. The length of the CDR3 is 22 residues. Between the trimmed V and J ends, which lost 0 bases and 0 bases, there was a span of 31 bases. The CDR3 DNA reads as TGTGCCAGAAGCTTGGAGGAACCCAGGGAGACCGGTTTTGTATGGAGCTCCTACGAGCAGTACGTC. Translating it yields CARSLEEPRETGFVWSSYEQYV.

The sample holds many counts of this clone. This sequence joins TRBV6-5 and TRBJ1-5; D is ambiguous. V lost 7 bases and J lost 1, with 14 bases in between. Germline V gives CDR1 MNHEY, CDR2 SVGAGI. The CDR3 is made up of 15 amino acids. The CDR3 loop is CASTKGGQSNQPQHF. For the CDR3, the DNA is TGTGCCAGCACCAAGGGAGGGCAGAGCAATCAGCCCCAGCATTTT.

The chain links TRBV28 to TRBJ1-2, with 11 bases that match TRBD1. Germline trimming cut 3 bases from V and 5 bases from J; bases unmatched to any gene: 11. Germline V gene data show CDR1 as MDHEN and CDR2 as SYDVKM. The CDR3 length is 17 residues. The DNA of the CDR3 is TGTGCCAGCAGTTTCTCATCGGGACAGGGGGAGGGGTATGGCTACACCTTC. It translates to CASSFSSGQGEGYGYTF.

CDR3 sequence reads: CASSLTGGNEQFF. In DNA, the CDR3 is TGTGCCAGCAGCTTAACGGGGGGAAATGAGCAGTTCTTC. The V and J genes are TRBV7-3 and TRBJ2-1; the D gene is possibly TRBD2 (6 bases). The CDR3 covers 13 residues. V was pared by 0 bases and J by 7 bases, with 7 bases between. Germline V gene data show CDR1 as SGHTA and CDR2 as FQGTGA.

The chain joins TRBV12-3 or TRBV12-4 to TRBJ1-2; weak D call: TRBD1 (6 bases). V dropped 6 bases and J dropped 4 bases, with 12 bases sitting between them. This CDR3 is built from 13 residues. The CDR3 DNA follows: TGTGCCAGCAGACTTATGGACAGCTATGGCTACACCTTC. It specifies CASRLMDSYGYTF.

V gene TRBV19 combines with J gene TRBJ1-1; a possible D gene is TRBD1 (6 bases). V shed 10 bases and J shed 7 bases, with 13 bases lying between them. The CDR3 runs to 11 residues. Germline V gives CDR1 LNHDA, CDR2 SQIVND (reference sequence). The CDR3 sequence: CAIRGGLEAFF. CDR3 DNA: TGTGCCATCCGTGGGGGGCTTGAAGCTTTCTTT.

This rearrangement joins TRBV7-3 to TRBJ2-1, with D possibly being TRBD1 (7 bases). The CDR3 is made up of 16 amino acids. Germline V gene data show CDR1 as SGHTA and CDR2 as FQGTGA. V lost 4 bases to trimming and J lost 4 bases, with 17 bases between them. The CDR3 loop is CASSSQGGGGYNEQFF. As DNA, the CDR3 is TGTGCCAGCAGCTCCCAGGGGGGAGGTGGGTACAATGAGCAGTTCTTC.

The chain links TRBV7-2 to TRBJ1-2; D is unresolved. This CDR3 has 13 amino acids. CDR1 and CDR2 (germline): SGHTA, FQGNSA. Deletions cut 6 bases from V and 3 bases from J, with 11 bases between. The CDR3 region has the DNA TGTGCCAGCAGTAGAACAGATTACTATGGCTACACCTTC. Amino acid sequence: CASSRTDYYGYTF.

V usage is TRBV9 and J usage is TRBJ1-5; no clear D. The CDR3 runs 13 residues. CDR1 SGDLS and CDR2 YYNGEE come from the germline V gene. Trimming shortened V by 4 bases and J by 3 bases, and 8 bases separated the two germline ends. CDR3 DNA sequence: TGTGCCAGCAGCATGACGGACAATCAGCCCCAGCATTTT. Its translation: CASSMTDNQPQHF.

The sample holds a few counts of this clone. This rearrangement joins TRBV5-6 to TRBJ2-3; TRBD2 aligns across 8 bases. The junction had 11 bases not matched to a gene; V was cut back by 6 bases and J by 2 bases. CDR3 length: 16 residues. Germline V gene sequence: CDR1 SGHDT, CDR2 YYEEEE. The DNA of the CDR3 is TGTGCCAGCACTCTTTTTCTAGCGGGCTTCACAGATACGCAGTATTTT. Translated, it gives CASTLFLAGFTDTQYF.

This chain connects TRBV7-2 to TRBJ1-2; the match to TRBD1 covers 10 bases. The junction had 11 bases not matched to a gene; V was cut back by 8 bases and J by 14 bases. Per germline, CDR1 SGHTA and CDR2 FQGNSA. The CDR3 consists of 12 residues. CDR3 coding DNA: TGTGCCAGCTCACGGACAGGGGGGATTTCGACCTTC. It specifies CASSRTGGISTF.

V is TRBV28 and J is TRBJ2-1; 15 bases agree with TRBD2. With 3 bases clipped from V and 6 bases from J, the junction kept 6 bases outside the gene matches. This CDR3 is 17 amino acids long. The germline gives CDR1 MDHEN, CDR2 SYDVKM. CDR3 amino acids: CASSFERGLAGGNEQFF. CDR3 DNA: TGTGCCAGCAGTTTTGAGCGGGGACTAGCGGGGGGCAATGAGCAGTTCTTC.

Points on this clone: Other DNA sequences in this specimen translate into the identical CDR3. The gene calls are TRBV6-2 or TRBV6-3 and TRBJ1-2; 7 bases are a match to TRBD1. V dropped 2 bases and J dropped 8; count of bases not matched to a gene: 5. The germline V gene encodes CDR1 MNHEY and CDR2 SVGEGT. The CDR3 is 13 residues long. The CDR3 nucleotides are TGTGCCAGCAGTTACGTACAGGGGAGAGGCTACACCTTC. Protein: CASSYVQGRGYTF.